Listed here are 21 T cell receptor beta chains from one sample, sequenced in a study of T-cell memory formation after mild COVID-19. TCRdb re-analysed the 5' RACE reads in MiXCR, keeping a single row per CDR3 protein. The sample includes about 82,000 distinct CDR3 sequences, roughly 13% seen only once; the top ten take around two fifths. Sequencing was done on a sample of PBMCs or a T cell subset sorted from them (not recorded which). These receptors all stem from a man younger than 35 who had mild COVID-19 (a few samples of this study predate the infection). Cell type and time point are not known.

The table lists this clonotype with a few counts. The rearrangement uses TRBV9 and TRBJ2-3; tentative D call: TRBD1 (5 bases). This CDR3 has 18 amino acids. Trimming removed 3 bases from V and 2 bases from J, with 22 bases in between. Germline V gene data show CDR1 as SGDLS and CDR2 as YYNGEE. CDR3 region: CASSAEKPGARITDTQYF. CDR3 in DNA: TGTGCCAGCAGCGCCGAGAAGCCTGGGGCCCGAATCACAGATACGCAGTATTTT.

The CDR3 DNA reads TGTGCCAGCAGTTTCGGGAACACCGGGGAGCTGTTTTTT. Translated: CASSFGNTGELFF. The chain joins TRBV12-3 or TRBV12-4 to TRBJ2-2; D unclear. Trimming left V 3 bases short and J 1 base short, with 3 bases between. The CDR3 sequence is 13 residues long.

The genes are TRBV27 and TRBJ2-5; 10 nucleotides line up with TRBD2. V lost 6 bases, J lost 2 bases, and 6 bases stayed unmatched. The CDR3 consists of 15 residues. Germline CDR1 is MNHEY and CDR2 is SMNVEV (reference sequence). The chain's CDR3 is CASSSRTSGQETQYF. The CDR3, as DNA: TGTGCCAGCAGCTCTCGGACTAGCGGACAAGAGACCCAGTACTTC.

This clonotype showed up many times. The chain has TRBV4-3 and TRBJ2-2; 7 bases agree with TRBD1. This CDR3 has 15 residues. V shed 4 bases and J 4 bases; nucleotides not matched to a gene: 6. CDR1 is LGHNA and CDR2 is YSLEER in the germline V gene. CDR3: CASSPATGSTGELFF. The CDR3, as DNA: TGCGCCAGCAGCCCAGCGACAGGGAGCACCGGGGAGCTGTTTTTT.

The chain couples TRBV28 to TRBJ2-7, with no clear D. The V end lost 6 bases, the J end lost 6 bases, and 15 bases lay between the germline ends. This CDR3 has 13 amino acids. Germline V gene lookup returns CDR1 MDHEN and CDR2 SYDVKM. CDR3 protein: CASSYGPSAEQYV. As DNA, the CDR3 is TGTGCCAGCAGCTACGGACCGAGCGCCGAGCAGTACGTC.

This clonotype was observed a handful of times. The gene calls are TRBV10-3 and TRBJ2-7; TRBD2 agrees at 7 bases. Germline V gives CDR1 ENHRY, CDR2 SYGVKD. The CDR3 has 11 amino acids. The CDR3 spells CASGEGSEQYV. In DNA form, the CDR3 reads TGTGCTTCGGGGGAGGGCTCCGAGCAGTACGTC.

The chain recombines TRBV12-3 or TRBV12-4 with TRBJ1-1; no clear D. V gave up 0 bases and J gave up 0 bases, with 14 bases separating them. This CDR3 has 17 residues. The CDR3 here is CASSLAGSDSMNTEAFF. The CDR3 bases are TGTGCCAGCAGTTTAGCGGGGTCCGATTCCATGAACACTGAAGCTTTCTTT.

This clonotype occurred many times. For the CDR3, the DNA is TGCGCCAGCAGCCAAGTAGGACTAGCTGGTGAGCAGTTCTTC. This sequence encodes CASSQVGLAGEQFF. The J gene is TRBJ2-1, the V gene TRBV4-1; 8 bases line up with TRBD2. This CDR3 has 14 amino acids. Germline-derived CDR1 and CDR2 are MGHRA and YSYEKL. V trimming: 1 base; J trimming: 9 bases; junction bases outside the gene matches: 5.

The J gene is TRBJ1-2, the V gene TRBV6-2 or TRBV6-3; 7 bases agree with TRBD1. Germline assignment: CDR1 MNHEY and CDR2 SVGEGT. V dropped 2 bases and J dropped 6; count of bases not matched to a gene: 3. The CDR3 spans 13 residues. The CDR3 nucleotides read TGTGCCAGCAGTTACGGGCAGGGGGATGGCTACACCTTC. It yields the protein CASSYGQGDGYTF.

In this sample, this clonotype turned up a few times. The V gene is TRBV6-2 or TRBV6-3, the J gene TRBJ1-1, with TRBD1 as a possible D gene (5 bases). V was shortened by 4 bases and J by 1 base, with 7 bases between the two germline ends. CDR1 is MNHEY and CDR2 is SVGEGT in the germline V gene. The CDR3 extends over 13 amino acids. CDR3 in amino acids: CASSFQGNTEAFF. For the CDR3, the DNA is TGTGCCAGCAGTTTTCAGGGGAACACTGAAGCTTTCTTT.

This clonotype was seen a handful of times. The J gene is TRBJ1-1, the V gene TRBV19, with TRBD1 as a possible D gene (5 bases). Germline V gives CDR1 LNHDA, CDR2 SQIVND (reference sequence). V lost 6 bases to trimming and J lost 5 bases, with 16 bases between them. The CDR3 has 14 residues. CDR3 nucleotide sequence: TGTGCCAGTAGGCCGGGACCGGGGGGGACTGAAGCTTTCTTT. Its translation is CASRPGPGGTEAFF.

This clonotype was seen only a few times. This sequence joins TRBV10-3 and TRBJ2-2; D tentatively reads TRBD1 or TRBD2 (5 bases each). The CDR3 runs to 13 residues. V lost 2 bases and J lost 6, with 7 bases in between. Germline CDR1 and CDR2: ENHRY and SYGVKD. As DNA, the CDR3 is TGTGCCATCAGTGAGGGGGGTGCCGGGGAGCTGTTTTTT. Its protein is CAISEGGAGELFF.

This rearrangement joins TRBV5-6 to TRBJ2-3; D not certain. The CDR3 length is 16 residues. Between the trimmed V and J ends, which lost 6 bases and 2 bases, there was a span of 19 bases. Germline values: CDR1 SGHDT, CDR2 YYEEEE. The CDR3, as DNA: TGTGCCAGCATCCACGGCCCGAGTCGAGTCACAGATACGCAGTATTTT. It yields the protein CASIHGPSRVTDTQYF.

The rearrangement links TRBV6-5 to TRBJ1-1; D call uncertain. The length of the CDR3 is 12 residues. Germline V gives CDR1 MNHEY, CDR2 SVGAGI. Trimming stripped 6 bases from V and 4 bases from J, with 9 bases between. Written as DNA, the CDR3 is TGTGCCAGCAGCAGGACGGCCACTGAAGCTTTCTTT. As protein: CASSRTATEAFF.

V and J are TRBV27 and TRBJ2-1, with D unclear. The CDR3 is 15 amino acids. CDR1 is MNHEY and CDR2 is SMNVEV in the germline V gene (reference sequence). Between the trimmed V and J ends, which lost 7 bases and 4 bases, there was a span of 17 bases. In DNA form, the CDR3 reads TGTGCCAGCACCCGAGACGGCGTGGGTTACAATGAGCAGTTCTTC. This codes for CASTRDGVGYNEQFF.

This clonotype is labeled large. The gene calls are TRBV9 and TRBJ2-5, with D perhaps matching TRBD2 (6 bases). From germline, CDR1 is SGDLS and CDR2 YYNGEE. CDR3 length: 14 amino acids. Trimming cost V 0 bases and J 3 bases, with 9 bases left between them. Here the CDR3 reads CASSVAGVEETQYF. The CDR3 DNA reads as TGTGCCAGCAGCGTAGCGGGGGTTGAAGAGACCCAGTACTTC.

The J gene is TRBJ2-7, the V gene TRBV10-3, with D perhaps given as TRBD1 or TRBD2 (5 bases each). V lost 4 bases to trimming and J lost 0 bases, with 13 bases between them. CDR3 length equals 15 residues. Looked up from germline, CDR1 is ENHRY and CDR2 is SYGVKD. The CDR3 DNA is TGTGCCATCAGTGGGGGGACGGATAGCTCCTACGAGCAGTACTTC. It codes for CAISGGTDSSYEQYF.

The gene calls are TRBV7-9 and TRBJ2-1; no definite D call. The CDR3 runs 16 residues. V was trimmed by 5 bases and J by 4 bases, leaving 18 bases between them. In germline, CDR1 is SEHNR, CDR2 FQNEAQ (reference sequence). Here the CDR3 reads CASSQEVGLMYNEQFF. The CDR3 nucleotides read TGTGCCAGCAGCCAAGAAGTAGGCTTGATGTACAATGAGCAGTTCTTC.

V and J are TRBV4-1 and TRBJ2-7, with D possibly matching TRBD2 (6 bases). CDR1 is MGHRA, CDR2 YSYEKL, per germline. V was cut by 2 bases and J by 5 bases, with 16 bases left in between. The CDR3 extends over 15 amino acids. In DNA, the CDR3 is TGCGCCAGCAGCCAATCCGTGTTGGGCGGGGACGAGCAGTACTTC. Encoded protein: CASSQSVLGGDEQYF.

CDR3 residues: CASSSLADGSSYNEQFF. The CDR3 DNA follows: TGTGCCAGCAGCTCCCTAGCGGATGGGAGCTCCTACAATGAGCAGTTCTTC. The chain combines TRBV11-3 with TRBJ2-1, with TRBD2 matching 7 bases. Unmatched junction bases numbered 9, after V lost 4 bases and J lost 0 bases. Germline CDR1 SGHNT, CDR2 YENEEA. The CDR3 length is 17 residues.

This clonotype was seen a handful of times. The gene calls are TRBV6-2 or TRBV6-3 and TRBJ1-1; no definite D call. The CDR3 covers 17 residues. Trimming took off 2 bases at V and 1 base at J, with 17 bases between the two ends. Germline CDR1 is MNHEY and CDR2 is SVGEGT. As DNA, the CDR3 is TGTGCCAGCAGTTACGCTCCGGGAGCTGGTAGGAACACTGAAGCTTTCTTT. Translating gives CASSYAPGAGRNTEAFF.